What follows is one T cell receptor (beta chain) and its context. TCRdb's table, derived via immunoSEQ multiplex PCR, lists solely in-frame clones and lacks some. The sample lists more than 120,000 clones; around 90% were seen once. This sample was included in a study of T cell responses to AZD1222 COVID-19 vaccine. This CDR3 contains 12 residues. V gave up 2 bases and J gave up 7 bases; unmatched junction bases: 1. The V gene's germline CDR1 is SEHNR and CDR2 FQNEAQ (reference sequence). The chain employs TRBV7-9 and TRBJ2-7; the match to TRBD1 covers 8 bases. The sequences come from peripheral blood, collected 28 days after the second AZD1222 dose. The sequence was collected from an adult who received the AZD1222 COVID-19 vaccine. Written as DNA, the CDR3 is TGTGCCAGCAGCTTACAGGGGGCAGAGCAGTACTTC. It codes for CASSLQGAEQYF. The variable domain in full, with the rest retrieved from reference TRBV7-9 and TRBJ2-7, is DTGVSQNPRHKITKRGQNVTFRCDPISEHNRLYWYRQTLGQGPEFLTYFQNEAQLEKSRLLSDRFSAERPKGSFSTLEIQRTEQGDSAMYLCASSLQGAEQYFGPGTRLTVT.